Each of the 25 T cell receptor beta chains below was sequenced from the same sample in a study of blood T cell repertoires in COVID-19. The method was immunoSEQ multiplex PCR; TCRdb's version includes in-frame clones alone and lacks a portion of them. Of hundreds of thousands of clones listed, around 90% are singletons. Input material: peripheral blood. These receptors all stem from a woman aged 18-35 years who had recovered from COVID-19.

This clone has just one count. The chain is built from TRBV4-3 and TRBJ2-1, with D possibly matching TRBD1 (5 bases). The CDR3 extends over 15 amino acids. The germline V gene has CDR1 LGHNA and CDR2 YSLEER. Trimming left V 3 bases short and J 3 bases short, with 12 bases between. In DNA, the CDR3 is TGCGCCAGCAGCCAGGGGCCAGGTCTCTACAATGAGCAGTTCTTC. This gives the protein CASSQGPGLYNEQFF.

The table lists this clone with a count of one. CDR3 DNA: TGTGCCAGCAGTGAAGTTTTAGGAGGCACAGATACGCAGTATTTT. Translated, it gives CASSEVLGGTDTQYF. The chain joins TRBV2 to TRBJ2-3; D unclear. V was pared by 1 base and J by 1 base, with 9 bases between. From germline, CDR1 is SNHLY and CDR2 FYNNEI. CDR3 size: 15 residues.

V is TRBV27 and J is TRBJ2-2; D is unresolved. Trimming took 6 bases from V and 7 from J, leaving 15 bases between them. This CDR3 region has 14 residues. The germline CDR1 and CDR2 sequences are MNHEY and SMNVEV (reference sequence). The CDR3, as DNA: TGTGCCAGCAGACATGATGCGGCGGTCGGGGAGCTGTTTTTT. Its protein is CASRHDAAVGELFF.

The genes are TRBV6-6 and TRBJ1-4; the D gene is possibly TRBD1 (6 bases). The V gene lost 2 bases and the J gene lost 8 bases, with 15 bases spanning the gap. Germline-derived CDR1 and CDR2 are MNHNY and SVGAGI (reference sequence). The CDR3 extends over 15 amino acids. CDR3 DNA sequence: TGTGCCAGCAGTTACGCCGGGGGGGGCGACGAAAAACTGTTTTTT. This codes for CASSYAGGGDEKLFF.

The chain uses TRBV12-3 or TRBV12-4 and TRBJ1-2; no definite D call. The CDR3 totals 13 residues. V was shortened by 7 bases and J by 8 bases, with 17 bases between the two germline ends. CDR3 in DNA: TGTGCCAGCACCTATTCGAGAGGGAGAGGCTACACCTTC. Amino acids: CASTYSRGRGYTF.

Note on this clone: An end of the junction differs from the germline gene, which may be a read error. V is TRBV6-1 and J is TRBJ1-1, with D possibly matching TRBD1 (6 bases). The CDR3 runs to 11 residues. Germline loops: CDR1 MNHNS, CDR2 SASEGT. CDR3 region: CASSENRDAIF. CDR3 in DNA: TGTGCCAGCAGTGAAAACAGGGATGCGATCTTT.

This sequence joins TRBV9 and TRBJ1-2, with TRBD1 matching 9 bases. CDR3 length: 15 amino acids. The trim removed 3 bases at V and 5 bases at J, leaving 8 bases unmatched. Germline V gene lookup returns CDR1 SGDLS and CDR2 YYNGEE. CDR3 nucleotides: TGTGCCAGCAGCGCGAGCTCCGGGACAGGGTATGGCTACACCTTC. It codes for CASSASSGTGYGYTF. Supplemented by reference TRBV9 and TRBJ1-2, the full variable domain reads DSGVTQTPKHLITATGQRVTLRCSPRSGDLSVYWYQQSLDQGLQFLIQYYNGEERAKGNILERFSAQQFPDLHSELNLSSLELGDSALYFCASSASSGTGYGYTFGSGTRLTVV.

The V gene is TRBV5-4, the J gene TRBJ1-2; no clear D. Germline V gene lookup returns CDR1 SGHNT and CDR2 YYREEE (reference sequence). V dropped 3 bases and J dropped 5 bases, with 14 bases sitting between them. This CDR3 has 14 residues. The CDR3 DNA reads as TGTGCCAGCAGCTCTGTCTCAACTTCATATGGCTACACCTTC. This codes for CASSSVSTSYGYTF.

As DNA, the CDR3 is TGCGCCAGCAGCATCGGGGAGAGAAACACCATATATTTT. Translated: CASSIGERNTIYF. The chain has TRBV5-1 and TRBJ1-3, with unresolved D. V was cut by 4 bases and J by 5 bases, with 10 bases left in between. CDR3 length: 13 amino acids. The germline gives CDR1 SGHRS, CDR2 YFSETQ.

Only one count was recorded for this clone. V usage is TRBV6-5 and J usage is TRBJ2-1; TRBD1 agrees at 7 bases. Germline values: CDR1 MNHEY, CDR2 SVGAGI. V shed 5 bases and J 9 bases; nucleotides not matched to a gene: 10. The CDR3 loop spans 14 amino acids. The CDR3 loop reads CASSQTTGVVEQFF. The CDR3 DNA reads TGTGCCAGCAGTCAAACAACAGGGGTGGTTGAGCAGTTCTTC.

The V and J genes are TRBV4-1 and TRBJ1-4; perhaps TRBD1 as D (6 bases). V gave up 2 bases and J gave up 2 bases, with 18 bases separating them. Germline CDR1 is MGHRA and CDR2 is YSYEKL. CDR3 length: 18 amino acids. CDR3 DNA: TGCGCCAGCAGCCAACTGGTATACAGGGAAGGGACTAATGAAAAACTGTTTTTT. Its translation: CASSQLVYREGTNEKLFF.

DNA for the CDR3: TGTGCCAGCTCACCACGGTCCAGGGAAGATTCACCCCTCCACTTT. Translated: CASSPRSREDSPLHF. The gene calls are TRBV18 and TRBJ1-6; D is perhaps TRBD1 (5 bases). This CDR3 is built from 15 residues. V lost 1 base, J lost 8 bases, and 12 bases lay in between. In germline, CDR1 is KGHSH, CDR2 LQKENI.

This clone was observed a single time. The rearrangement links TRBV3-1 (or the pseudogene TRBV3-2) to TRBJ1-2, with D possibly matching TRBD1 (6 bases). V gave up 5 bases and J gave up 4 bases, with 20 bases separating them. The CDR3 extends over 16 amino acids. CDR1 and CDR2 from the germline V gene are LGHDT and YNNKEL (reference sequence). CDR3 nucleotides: TGTGCCAGCAGCAATAGGTTACTGGGGGCCGGCTATGGCTACACCTTC. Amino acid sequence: CASSNRLLGAGYGYTF.

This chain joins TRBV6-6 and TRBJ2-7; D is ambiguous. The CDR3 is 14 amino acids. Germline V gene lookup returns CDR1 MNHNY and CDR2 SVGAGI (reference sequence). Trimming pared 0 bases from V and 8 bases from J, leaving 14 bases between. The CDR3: CASSYSVQLAQQYV. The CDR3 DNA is TGTGCCAGCAGTTACTCGGTACAGTTGGCCCAGCAGTACGTC.

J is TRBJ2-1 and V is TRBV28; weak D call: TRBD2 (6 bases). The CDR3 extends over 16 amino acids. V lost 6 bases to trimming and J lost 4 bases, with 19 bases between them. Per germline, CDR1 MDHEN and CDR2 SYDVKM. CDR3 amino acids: CASRPIRGSGYNEQFF. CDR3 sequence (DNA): TGTGCCAGCAGACCCATTCGGGGTAGCGGATACAATGAGCAGTTCTTC.

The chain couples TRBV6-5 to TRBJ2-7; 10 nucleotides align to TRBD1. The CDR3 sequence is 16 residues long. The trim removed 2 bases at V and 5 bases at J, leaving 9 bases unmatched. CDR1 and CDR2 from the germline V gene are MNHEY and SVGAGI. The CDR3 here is CASSYGGTGATHEQYV. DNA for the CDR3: TGTGCCAGCAGTTACGGCGGGACAGGGGCGACCCACGAGCAGTACGTC.

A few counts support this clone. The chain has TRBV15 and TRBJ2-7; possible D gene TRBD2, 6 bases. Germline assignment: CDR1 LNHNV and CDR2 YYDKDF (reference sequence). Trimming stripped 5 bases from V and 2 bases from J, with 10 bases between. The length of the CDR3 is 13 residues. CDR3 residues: CATSSERAYEQYV. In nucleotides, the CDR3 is TGTGCCACCAGCTCGGAGCGGGCCTACGAGCAGTACGTC.

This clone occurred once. The CDR3 spells CASSMDRAYNQPQHF. The CDR3 coding sequence is TGTGCCAGTAGTATGGACAGGGCTTACAATCAGCCCCAGCATTTT. The chain is built from TRBV19 and TRBJ1-5; 8 positions match TRBD1. After removal of 3 bases from V and 3 bases from J, the junction contained 4 bases not matched to a gene. This CDR3 comprises 15 residues. Germline CDR1 and CDR2: LNHDA and SQIVND (reference sequence).

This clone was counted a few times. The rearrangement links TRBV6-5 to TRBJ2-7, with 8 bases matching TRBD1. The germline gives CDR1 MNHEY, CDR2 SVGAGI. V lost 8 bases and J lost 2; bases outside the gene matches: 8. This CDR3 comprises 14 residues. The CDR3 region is CASPEDRAPYEQYV. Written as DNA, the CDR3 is TGTGCCAGCCCCGAGGACAGGGCCCCCTACGAGCAGTACGTC.

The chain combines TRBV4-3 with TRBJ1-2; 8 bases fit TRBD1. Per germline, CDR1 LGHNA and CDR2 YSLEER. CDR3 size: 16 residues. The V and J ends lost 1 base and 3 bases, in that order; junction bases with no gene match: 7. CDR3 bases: TGCGCCAGCAGCCAAGGTTCCAGGGGGCCGGACTATGGCTACACCTTC. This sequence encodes CASSQGSRGPDYGYTF.

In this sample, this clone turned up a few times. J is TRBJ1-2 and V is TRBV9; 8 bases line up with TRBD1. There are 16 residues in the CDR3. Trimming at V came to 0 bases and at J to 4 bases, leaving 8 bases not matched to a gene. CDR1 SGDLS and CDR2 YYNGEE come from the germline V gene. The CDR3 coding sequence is TGTGCCAGCAGCGTAGCCACAGGGGGGAATTCCTATGGCTACACCTTC. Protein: CASSVATGGNSYGYTF.

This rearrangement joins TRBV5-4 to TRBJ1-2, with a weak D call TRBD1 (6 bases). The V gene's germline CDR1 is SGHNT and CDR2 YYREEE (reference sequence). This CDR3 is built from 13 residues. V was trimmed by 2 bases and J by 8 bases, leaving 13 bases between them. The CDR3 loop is CASSFSGARGYTF. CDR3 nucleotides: TGTGCCAGCAGCTTTTCAGGGGCTCGAGGCTACACCTTC. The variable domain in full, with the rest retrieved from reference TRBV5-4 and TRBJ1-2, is ETGVTQSPTHLIKTRGQQVTLRCSSQSGHNTVSWYQQALGQGPQFIFQYYREEENGRGNFPPRFSGLQFPNYSSELNVNALELDDSALYLCASSFSGARGYTFGSGTRLTVV.

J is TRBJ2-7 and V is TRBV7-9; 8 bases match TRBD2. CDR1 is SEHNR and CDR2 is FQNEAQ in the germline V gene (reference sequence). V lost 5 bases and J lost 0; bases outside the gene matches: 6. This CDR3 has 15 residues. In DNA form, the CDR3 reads TGTGCCAGCAGCCCCAGCGGGAGCCTCTCCTACGAGCAGTACGTC. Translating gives CASSPSGSLSYEQYV.

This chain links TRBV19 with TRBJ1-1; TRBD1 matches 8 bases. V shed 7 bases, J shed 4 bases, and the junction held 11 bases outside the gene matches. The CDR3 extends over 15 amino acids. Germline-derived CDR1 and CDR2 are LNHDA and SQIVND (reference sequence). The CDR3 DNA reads TGTGCCAGTACACGAACCCGGACAGGGCGCACTGAAGCTTTCTTT. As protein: CASTRTRTGRTEAFF.

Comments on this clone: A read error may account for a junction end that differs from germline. CDR3 DNA: TGTGCCGGCAGTCCGGACGGAGGCCGGGCCCAGTACTTC. Translated, it gives CAGSPDGGRAQYF. The V and J genes are TRBV12-3 or TRBV12-4 and TRBJ2-5; D might be TRBD2 (5 bases). The length of the CDR3 is 13 residues.